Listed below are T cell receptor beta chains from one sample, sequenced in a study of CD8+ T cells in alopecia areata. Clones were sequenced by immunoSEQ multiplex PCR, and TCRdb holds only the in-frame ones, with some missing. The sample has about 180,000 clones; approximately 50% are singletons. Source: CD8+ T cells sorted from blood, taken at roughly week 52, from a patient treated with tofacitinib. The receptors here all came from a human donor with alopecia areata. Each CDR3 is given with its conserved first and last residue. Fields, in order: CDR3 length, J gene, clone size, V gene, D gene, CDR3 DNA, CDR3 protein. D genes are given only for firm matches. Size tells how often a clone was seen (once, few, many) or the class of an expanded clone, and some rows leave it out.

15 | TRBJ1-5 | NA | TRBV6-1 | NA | TGTGCCAGCAGTGAAAGCGGACACAGTAATCAGCCCCAGCATTTT | CASSESGHSNQPQHF
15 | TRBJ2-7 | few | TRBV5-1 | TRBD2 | TGCGCCAGCACCTCGGGACTAGCGGGGGGCTACGAGCAGTACTTC | CASTSGLAGGYEQYF
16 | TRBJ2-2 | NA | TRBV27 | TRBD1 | TGTGCCAGCAGTTCTCCGACAGGGGCTATCACCGGGGAGCTGTTTTTT | CASSSPTGAITGELFF
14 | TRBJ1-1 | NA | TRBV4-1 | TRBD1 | TGTGCCAGCAGCCAAGAGGGGGCATTAACTGAAGCTTTCTTT | CASSQEGALTEAFF
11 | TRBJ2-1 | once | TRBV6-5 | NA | TGTGCCAGCAGTGCCGGGACGGGCCTCTTCTTC | CASSAGTGLFF
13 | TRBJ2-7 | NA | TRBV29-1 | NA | TGCAGCGTGGCCCCGACAGGACTTTGGGAGCAGTACTTC | CSVAPTGLWEQYF
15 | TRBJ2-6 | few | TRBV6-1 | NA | TGTGCCAGCAGTGAAGGTGGGACAGGGGCCAACGTCCTGACTTTC | CASSEGGTGANVLTF
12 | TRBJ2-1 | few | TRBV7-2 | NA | TGTGCCAGCAGCTCCCGAGGGGGGGAGCAGTTCTTC | CASSSRGGEQFF
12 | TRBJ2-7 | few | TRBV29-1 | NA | TGCAGCGTTGGAAAGGGGATCCACGAGCAGTACTTC | CSVGKGIHEQYF
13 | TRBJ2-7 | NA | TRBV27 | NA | TGTGCCAGCAGTTTTGCAGGGGCTTACGAGCAGTACTTC | CASSFAGAYEQYF
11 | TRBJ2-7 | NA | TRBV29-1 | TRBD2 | TGCAGCGTCGCGGGAGTTTACGAGCAGTACTTC | CSVAGVYEQYF
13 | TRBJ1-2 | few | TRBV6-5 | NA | TGTGCCAGCAGTGAAGACAGCCATTATGGCTACACCTTC | CASSEDSHYGYTF
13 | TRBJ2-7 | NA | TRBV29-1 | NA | TGCAGCGTTGAAGGGGGGCCATCCTACGAGCAGTACTTC | CSVEGGPSYEQYF
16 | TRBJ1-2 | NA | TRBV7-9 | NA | TGTGCCAGCAGCTTAGCGAGGGGACCGACACGAGATGGCTACACCTTC | CASSLARGPTRDGYTF
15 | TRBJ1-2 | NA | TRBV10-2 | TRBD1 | TGCGCCAGCAGTGATCCCGGACAGGGAGAGTATGGCTACACCTTC | CASSDPGQGEYGYTF
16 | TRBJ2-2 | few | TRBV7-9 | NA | TGTGCCAGCAGCCCCCGGTGGAAGGGTGACACCGGGGAGCTGTTTTTT | CASSPRWKGDTGELFF
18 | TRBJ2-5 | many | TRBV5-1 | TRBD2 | TGCGCCAGCAGCCCCTATAGGGCTAGCGGGGGGTCGAGGGAGACCCAGTACTTC | CASSPYRASGGSRETQYF
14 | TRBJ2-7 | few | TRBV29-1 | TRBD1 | TGCAGCGTTGAGGCGGGACAGGGCCTCTACGAGCAGTACTTC | CSVEAGQGLYEQYF
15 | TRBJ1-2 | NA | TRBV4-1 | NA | TGCGCCAGCAGCCAAAGCGTCGGGACTGACTATGGCTACACCTTC | CASSQSVGTDYGYTF
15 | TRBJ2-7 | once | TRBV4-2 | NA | TGTGCCAGCAGCCCTTTTCCAGGGAGATCCTACGAGCAGTACTTC | CASSPFPGRSYEQYF
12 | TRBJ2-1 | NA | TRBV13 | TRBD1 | TGTGCCAGCAGTCCGGACAGGGATGAGCAGTTCTTC | CASSPDRDEQFF
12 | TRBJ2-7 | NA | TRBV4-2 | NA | TGTGCCAGCAGCCAAGCTCTGAACGAGCAGTACTTC | CASSQALNEQYF
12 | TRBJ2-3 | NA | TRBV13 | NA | TGTGCCAGCAGCTTGACACCAGATACGCAGTATTTT | CASSLTPDTQYF
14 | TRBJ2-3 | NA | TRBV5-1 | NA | TGCGCCAGCAGCTTACACGAGTTCACAGATACGCAGTATTTT | CASSLHEFTDTQYF
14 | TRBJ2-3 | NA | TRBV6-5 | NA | TGTGCCAGCAGTTACGAAGGAAGTACAGATACGCAGTATTTT | CASSYEGSTDTQYF
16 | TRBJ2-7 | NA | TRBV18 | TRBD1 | TGTGCCAGCTCACCGCGGACCGGGACAGACTCCTACGAGCAGTACTTC | CASSPRTGTDSYEQYF
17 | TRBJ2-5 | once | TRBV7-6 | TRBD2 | TGTGCCAGCAGTAGCCTTTGGGGAGTAGCGGGGAAGGAGACCCAGTACTTC | CASSSLWGVAGKETQYF
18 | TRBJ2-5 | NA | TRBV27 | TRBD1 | TGTGCCAGCAGTTTAGTGGGACAGGGTGCGGTGGCACAAGAGACCCAGTACTTC | CASSLVGQGAVAQETQYF
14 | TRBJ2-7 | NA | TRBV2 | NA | TGTGCCAGCAGTGAAGGATTAGGGTCCCACGAGCAGTACTTC | CASSEGLGSHEQYF
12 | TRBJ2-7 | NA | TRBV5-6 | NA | TGTGCCAGCAGCCTAGGAGCGTACGAGCAGTACTTC | CASSLGAYEQYF
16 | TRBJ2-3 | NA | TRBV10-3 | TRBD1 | TGTGCCATCAGGACCCCGGGACAGGGTCGCACAGATACGCAGTATTTT | CAIRTPGQGRTDTQYF
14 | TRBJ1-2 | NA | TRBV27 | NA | TGTGCCAGCAGTTTAATGGGTGGGGACTATGGCTACACCTTC | CASSLMGGDYGYTF
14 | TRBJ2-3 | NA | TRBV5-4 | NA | TGTGCCAGCAGCTTCCGACGAAGCACAGATACGCAGTATTTT | CASSFRRSTDTQYF
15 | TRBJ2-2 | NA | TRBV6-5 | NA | TGTGCCAGCAGTACCCCCACGAAAGGCACCGGGGAGCTGTTTTTT | CASSTPTKGTGELFF
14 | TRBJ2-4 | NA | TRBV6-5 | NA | TGTGCCAGCAGTTACGACGAAGAGGCTGACATTCAGTACTTC | CASSYDEEADIQYF
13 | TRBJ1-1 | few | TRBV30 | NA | TGTGCCTTCGGGGTCTTCCAGGGGACTGAAGCTTTCTTT | CAFGVFQGTEAFF
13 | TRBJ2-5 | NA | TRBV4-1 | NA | TGCGCCAGCGGGAAAGGGCTTCAAGAGACCCAGTACTTC | CASGKGLQETQYF
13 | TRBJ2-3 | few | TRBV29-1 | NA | TGCAGCGAAGGGGGGCCACCAAGGGATACGCAGTATTTT | CSEGGPPRDTQYF
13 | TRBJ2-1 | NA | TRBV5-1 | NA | TGCGCCAGCAGCTTTAGTAGGGGCGATGAGCAGTTCTTC | CASSFSRGDEQFF
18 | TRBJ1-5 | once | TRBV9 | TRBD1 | TGTGCCAGCAGCCTAGGGACAGGGGGCCGGTCGAGCAATCAGCCCCAGCATTTT | CASSLGTGGRSSNQPQHF
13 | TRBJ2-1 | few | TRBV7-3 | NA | TGTGCCAGCAGTCCTCAGCCTAGTAATGAGCAGTTCTTC | CASSPQPSNEQFF